This entry features one TCR beta chain sequence. Its matching antigen is unknown. This sample was included in a study of T cells expressing NK-cell markers. In the study overall: Sorted CD3+CD56+NKG2C+, CD3+CD56+NKG2C- and CD3+CD56-NKG2C+ T-cell subsets were beta-chain profiled. Whole-study results and caveats: The contribution of dominant NKG2C+ clonotypes to CD8+ T cells in several donors was about 1.0-8%.

TCRdb re-called the 5' RACE reads; one entry per CDR3 protein, DNA not given. The sample is made up of some 410,000 distinct CDR3 sequences, and the top ten hold 7.3% of it. Specimen: blood T cells: a sorted CD56 or NKG2C T cell subset, CD4+ or CD8+ T cells, or bulk PBMC T cells (not recorded which). The receptor comes from a woman between 18 and 70 years old in good health.

The CDR3: CSATGYLAKNIQYF. This chain connects TRBV20-1 to TRBJ2-4; the TCRdb D gene call, TRBD1, has no DNA to confirm it. This CDR3 has 14 residues. The V gene's germline CDR1 is DFQATT and CDR2 SNEGSKA (reference sequence).